These T cell receptor beta chains were read from a single sample in a study of blood T cell repertoires in COVID-19. Sequenced by immunoSEQ multiplex PCR; TCRdb stores in-frame clones only, minus some. The profile covers about 140,000 clones, with about 83% appearing a single time and approximately 3.6% taken by the ten largest. The specimen was PBMCs or T cells enriched from blood (not recorded which). The source is a woman between 50 and 59 years old with acute COVID-19. Both conserved end residues are part of each CDR3. D genes are given only for firm matches. The size field is filled for only some rows; it gives once, few, many or a size class.

CAWSPHGNTIYF | TGTGCCTGGAGTCCCCATGGAAACACCATATATTTT | TRBV30 | - | - | 12 | TRBJ1-3
CASSWAGTLLTGELFF | TGTGCCAGCAGCTGGGCCGGGACTCTCCTTACCGGGGAGCTGTTTTTT | TRBV11-2 | - | - | 16 | TRBJ2-2
CASSQDSNNEQFF | TGTGCCAGCAGTCAAGACTCGAACAATGAGCAGTTCTTC | TRBV2 | - | - | 13 | TRBJ2-1
CASSRSGRADTQYF | TGTGCCAGCAGCCGCAGCGGGAGGGCAGATACGCAGTATTTT | TRBV14 | TRBD2 | - | 14 | TRBJ2-3
CASRQTSGSSYEQYF | TGTGCCAGTAGACAGACTAGCGGGAGCTCCTACGAGCAGTACTTC | TRBV19 | TRBD2 | - | 15 | TRBJ2-7
CASMTGSGIGNEQFF | TGTGCCAGCATGACCGGGAGCGGGATTGGCAATGAGCAGTTCTTC | TRBV2 | TRBD2 | many | 15 | TRBJ2-1
CASGVGPGVPHNEQFF | TGTGCCAGCGGGGTGGGGCCGGGAGTCCCCCACAATGAGCAGTTCTTC | TRBV2 | - | - | 16 | TRBJ2-1
CASSYPDGYTF | TGTGCCAGCAGTTACCCCGATGGCTACACCTTC | TRBV6-2/TRBV6-3 | - | - | 11 | TRBJ1-2
CSVGGAGGPDGELFF | TGCAGCGTTGGCGGAGCGGGAGGGCCGGACGGGGAGCTGTTTTTT | TRBV29-1 | TRBD2 | - | 15 | TRBJ2-2
CASSFQGLLYNEQFF | TGTGCCAGCAGCTTTCAGGGTCTCCTATACAATGAGCAGTTCTTC | TRBV7-2 | - | - | 15 | TRBJ2-1
CASSRSGRGGPDTQYF | TGTGCCAGCAGCCGATCGGGTCGGGGAGGACCCGATACGCAGTATTTT | TRBV3-1/TRBV3-2 | - | - | 16 | TRBJ2-3
CASSPRTGKDTEAFF | TGTGCCAGCAGTCCTCGGACAGGGAAGGACACTGAAGCTTTCTTT | TRBV6-5 | TRBD1 | few | 15 | TRBJ1-1
CASSRTGLVGVRGDNEQFF | TGTGCCAGCAGCCGAACCGGACTAGTGGGTGTCCGAGGGGACAATGAGCAGTTCTTC | TRBV11-2 | TRBD2 | - | 19 | TRBJ2-1
CASSLTSRNTGELFF | TGTGCCAGCAGCTTGACTAGCAGGAACACCGGGGAGCTGTTTTTT | TRBV5-6 | - | - | 15 | TRBJ2-2
CASSPSITNTGELFF | TGTGCCAGCAGCCCGAGCATCACGAACACCGGGGAGCTGTTTTTT | TRBV7-2 | - | - | 15 | TRBJ2-2
CASSLRVEGVENTIYF | TGTGCCAGCAGTTTACGGGTTGAGGGTGTTGAAAACACCATATATTTT | TRBV28 | - | once | 16 | TRBJ1-3
CASSRDRGGGTQHF | TGTGCCAGTAGTCGGGACAGGGGAGGAGGGACCCAGCATTTT | TRBV19 | TRBD1 | - | 14 | TRBJ1-5
CASGRGRAGELFF | TGTGCCAGCGGGCGCGGGAGAGCCGGGGAGCTGTTTTTT | TRBV3-1/TRBV3-2 | TRBD2 | - | 13 | TRBJ2-2
CASSPGQVSQPQHF | TGTGCCAGCAGCCCTGGACAGGTCTCTCAGCCCCAGCATTTT | TRBV3-1/TRBV3-2 | TRBD1 | - | 14 | TRBJ1-5
CASSLVWTGGSYNSPLHF | TGCGCCAGCAGCTTGGTCTGGACGGGAGGCTCCTATAATTCACCCCTCCACTTT | TRBV5-1 | - | - | 18 | TRBJ1-6
CASSLAGAGVEDYGYTF | TGTGCCAGCAGCTTAGCCGGGGCAGGGGTGGAGGACTATGGCTACACCTTC | TRBV7-9 | - | - | 17 | TRBJ1-2
CASSQELAGGRTGELFF | TGTGCCAGCAGCCAAGAGCTAGCGGGAGGACGTACCGGGGAGCTGTTTTTT | TRBV4-2 | TRBD2 | - | 17 | TRBJ2-2
CSVEGGRLYGYTF | TGCAGCGTTGAGGGGGGGCGGCTCTATGGCTACACCTTC | TRBV29-1 | - | - | 13 | TRBJ1-2
CAWRPRGLAGAGEQFF | TGTGCCTGGAGACCCCGGGGACTAGCGGGAGCTGGGGAGCAGTTCTTC | TRBV30 | TRBD2 | - | 16 | TRBJ2-1
CSVEISGRGTDTQYF | TGCAGCGTTGAAATTAGCGGCCGGGGGACAGATACGCAGTATTTT | TRBV29-1 | - | - | 15 | TRBJ2-3
CASSSGGLNEKLFF | TGTGCCAGCAGCTCAGGAGGGCTTAATGAAAAACTGTTTTTT | TRBV7-2 | - | few | 14 | TRBJ1-4
CATSDSAIRPQHF | TGTGCCACCAGTGATTCCGCCATCAGGCCCCAGCATTTT | TRBV24-1 | - | - | 13 | TRBJ1-5
CASSGRAYGYTF | TGTGCCAGCAGCGGGAGGGCTTATGGCTACACCTTC | TRBV11-2 | - | - | 12 | TRBJ1-2
CATSRGTSGRNEQFF | TGTGCCACCAGCCGAGGGACTAGCGGGAGGAATGAGCAGTTCTTC | TRBV15 | TRBD2 | - | 15 | TRBJ2-1
CASSSRQVNGYTF | TGTGCCAGCAGCTCTAGACAGGTTAATGGCTACACCTTC | TRBV7-9 | - | - | 13 | TRBJ1-2
CASSPRSGGTDTQYF | TGTGCCAGCAGCCCCCGTTCCGGCGGGACAGATACGCAGTATTTT | TRBV6-5 | - | - | 15 | TRBJ2-3
CASSPMTGGIAEAFF | TGTGCCAGCAGCCCGATGACAGGGGGCATAGCTGAAGCTTTCTTT | TRBV7-2 | TRBD1 | - | 15 | TRBJ1-1
CASSSGQTQTNEKLFF | TGTGCCAGCAGCTCAGGACAGACGCAAACTAATGAAAAACTGTTTTTT | TRBV5-4 | - | - | 16 | TRBJ1-4
CASSLGLAPTDTQYF | TGTGCTAGCAGCTTAGGACTAGCGCCCACAGATACGCAGTATTTT | TRBV7-7 | TRBD2 | - | 15 | TRBJ2-3
CASSQDLGTSGRAGELFF | TGTGCCAGCAGCCAAGATCTGGGGACTAGCGGGAGGGCCGGGGAGCTGTTTTTT | TRBV4-2 | TRBD2 | - | 18 | TRBJ2-2
CASSRGENSATNEKLFF | TGCGCCAGCAGCCGCGGGGAAAACAGCGCAACTAATGAAAAACTGTTTTTT | TRBV5-1 | - | - | 17 | TRBJ1-4
CASSVGDGGLETQYF | TGTGCCAGCAGCGTAGGGGATGGCGGGCTCGAGACCCAGTACTTC | TRBV9 | - | once | 15 | TRBJ2-5
CASAQGITDTQYF | TGTGCCTCCGCGCAGGGTATTACAGATACGCAGTATTTT | TRBV30 | - | - | 13 | TRBJ2-3
CASSSGLAGSTDTQYF | TGTGCCAGCAGCTCCGGACTAGCGGGCAGCACAGATACGCAGTATTTT | TRBV5-4 | TRBD2 | - | 16 | TRBJ2-3
CASGQVIGQYF | TGTGCCAGCGGACAGGTCATAGGGCAGTACTTC | TRBV27 | TRBD1 | - | 11 | TRBJ2-7
CASSYQGTASPLHF | TGTGCCAGCAGTTATCAGGGTACAGCTTCACCCCTCCACTTT | TRBV27 | - | - | 14 | TRBJ1-6
CASENPGANVLTF | TGTGCCAGCGAGAACCCTGGGGCCAACGTCCTGACTTTC | TRBV9 | - | - | 13 | TRBJ2-6
CASSDRGLGNIQYF | TGTGCCAGCAGTGACAGGGGGCTTGGCAACATTCAGTACTTC | TRBV25-1 | TRBD1 | - | 14 | TRBJ2-4
CASRDRKITYEQYF | TGTGCCAGCAGGGACAGGAAGATCACCTACGAGCAGTACTTC | TRBV27 | TRBD1 | - | 14 | TRBJ2-7
CASSATEIYGYTF | TGTGCCAGCAGCGCCACCGAGATCTATGGCTACACCTTC | TRBV9 | - | - | 13 | TRBJ1-2
CASSFSSHQPQHF | TGTGCCAGCAGTTTTAGCTCTCATCAGCCCCAGCATTTT | TRBV12-3/TRBV12-4 | - | - | 13 | TRBJ1-5
CASSLDGMNSPLHF | TGCGCCAGCAGCTTGGACGGGATGAATTCACCCCTCCACTTT | TRBV5-1 | - | once | 14 | TRBJ1-6
CASSAPGTDPRSTGELFF | TGTGCCAGCAGTGCCCCAGGGACAGACCCAAGAAGCACCGGGGAGCTGTTTTTT | TRBV2 | TRBD1 | - | 18 | TRBJ2-2
CASSETARLSGNTIYF | TGTGCCAGCAGTGAGACCGCCAGGCTCTCTGGAAACACCATATATTTT | TRBV2 | - | - | 16 | TRBJ1-3
CATSGGNPHEQYF | TGTGCCACCAGCGGGGGGAATCCCCACGAGCAGTACTTC | TRBV24-1 | TRBD2 | once | 13 | TRBJ2-7
CATSDELYGYGYTF | TGTGCCACCAGTGATGAGCTTTACGGCTATGGCTACACCTTC | TRBV24-1 | - | - | 14 | TRBJ1-2
CSVEGAENPYEQYF | TGCAGCGTTGAAGGGGCAGAGAACCCCTACGAGCAGTACTTC | TRBV29-1 | - | - | 14 | TRBJ2-7
CASSPLAGGGGEQFF | TGTGCCAGCAGTCCACTAGCGGGAGGGGGCGGTGAGCAGTTCTTC | TRBV28 | TRBD2 | - | 15 | TRBJ2-1
CASSQGTSGSADTQYF | TGTGCCAGCAGCCAGGGGACTAGCGGGAGTGCAGATACGCAGTATTTT | TRBV4-2 | TRBD2 | - | 16 | TRBJ2-3